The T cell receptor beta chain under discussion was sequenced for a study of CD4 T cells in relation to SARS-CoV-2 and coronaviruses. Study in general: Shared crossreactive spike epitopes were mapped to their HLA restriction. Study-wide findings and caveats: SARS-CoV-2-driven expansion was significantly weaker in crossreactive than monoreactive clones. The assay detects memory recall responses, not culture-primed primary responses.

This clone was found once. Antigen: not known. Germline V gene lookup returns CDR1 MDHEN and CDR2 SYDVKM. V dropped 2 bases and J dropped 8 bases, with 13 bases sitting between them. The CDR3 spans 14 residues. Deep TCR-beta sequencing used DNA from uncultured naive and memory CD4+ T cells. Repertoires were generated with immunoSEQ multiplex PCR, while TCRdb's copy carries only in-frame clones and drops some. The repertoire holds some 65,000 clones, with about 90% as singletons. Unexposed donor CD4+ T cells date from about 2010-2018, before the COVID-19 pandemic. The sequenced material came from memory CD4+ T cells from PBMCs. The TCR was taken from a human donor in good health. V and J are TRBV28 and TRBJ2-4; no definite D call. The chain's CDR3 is CASSLGVGRYIQYF. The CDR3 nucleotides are TGTGCCAGCAGTTTAGGAGTAGGAAGATACATTCAGTACTTC.